The 27 T cell receptor beta chains given below trace back to one sample, sequenced in a study of T cell repertoires in cytomegalovirus infection. These TCRs' antigens remain unknown. TCRdb itself ran the reads through MiXCR, one entry per CDR3 protein. The table includes 750,000 to 950,000 distinct CDR3 sequences, about 29% detected once. The sequencing here drew on cultured CD8+ T cells from PBMCs, taken from culture after CMV antigen stimulation. These receptors all stem from a human donor in good health (CMV status not recorded). Some clones in this sample may be carry-over from other donors' samples.

The chain has TRBV4-2 and TRBJ1-4, with unresolved D. V was shortened by 3 bases and J by 0 bases, with 20 bases between the two germline ends. The CDR3 sequence is 19 residues long. Germline V gene lookup returns CDR1 LGHNA and CDR2 YNFKEQ. The DNA of the CDR3 is TGTGCCAGCAGCCATCCCCGAGGAGTCTCAGAGGCAACTAATGAAAAACTGTTTTTT. Protein sequence: CASSHPRGVSEATNEKLFF.

The chain employs TRBV7-3 and TRBJ2-5, with 14 nucleotides matching TRBD2. The ends lost 4 bases at V and 5 bases at J; junction bases unmatched: 6. Germline CDR1 and CDR2: SGHTA and FQGTGA. The CDR3 sequence is 16 residues long. The CDR3 coding sequence is TGTGCCAGCAGCTCAGGACTAGCGGGGGGTAGTGAGACCCAGTACTTC. Its protein is CASSSGLAGGSETQYF.

J is TRBJ2-1 and V is TRBV6-2 or TRBV6-3; D is uncertain. The CDR3 covers 14 residues. Between the trimmed V and J ends, which lost 7 bases and 0 bases, there was a span of 10 bases. Germline CDR1 is MNHEY and CDR2 is SVGEGT. The CDR3 DNA sequence: TGTGCCAGCACCGAGACTGTCTCCTACAATGAGCAGTTCTTC. Its protein is CASTETVSYNEQFF.

V is TRBV12-3 or TRBV12-4 and J is TRBJ2-7; no firm D call. The V end lost 6 bases, the J end lost 7 bases, and 13 bases lay between the germline ends. This CDR3 has 12 amino acids. The CDR3 spells CASSPNRQEQYF. CDR3 DNA sequence: TGTGCCAGCAGCCCTAACCGTCAGGAGCAGTACTTC.

The chain couples TRBV6-5 to TRBJ2-7; TRBD1 matches 9 bases. The CDR3 runs 14 residues. The V segment lost 5 bases and the J segment 4 bases; nucleotides outside the gene matches: 6. The V gene's germline CDR1 is MNHEY and CDR2 SVGAGI. The CDR3 DNA is TGTGCCAGCAGTCGGCCGGGACAGGGTTACGAGCAGTACTTC. It yields the protein CASSRPGQGYEQYF.

This chain connects TRBV20-1 to TRBJ1-1, with unresolved D. Germline V gene sequence: CDR1 DFQATT, CDR2 SNEGSKA (reference sequence). The CDR3 runs 14 residues. V lost 3 bases and J 3 bases, leaving 14 bases between the germline ends. For the CDR3, the DNA is TGCAGTGCTAGGAGGCGGGGTCCTGACACTGAAGCTTTCTTT. The encoded protein is CSARRRGPDTEAFF.

There are a few counts of this clonotype. The chain is built from TRBV4-1 and TRBJ2-5; 8 nucleotides line up with TRBD2. V lost 1 base, J lost 5 bases, and 3 bases stayed unmatched. This CDR3 has 14 residues. In germline, CDR1 is MGHRA, CDR2 YSYEKL. Here the CDR3 DNA reads TGCGCCAGCAGCCAAGGCGGGGGGCTTGAGACCCAGTACTTC. It specifies CASSQGGGLETQYF.

This clonotype was found many times. This chain joins TRBV7-8 and TRBJ2-5, with TRBD2 matching 7 bases. Unmatched junction bases numbered 20, after V lost 1 base and J lost 3 bases. The CDR3 runs to 20 residues. CDR1 and CDR2 (germline): SGHVS, FQNEAQ. CDR3 protein: CASSLVISSGLAFYKETQYF. The CDR3 DNA is TGTGCCAGCAGCTTAGTGATCTCTAGCGGTCTGGCATTTTACAAAGAGACCCAGTACTTC. Supplemented by reference TRBV7-8 and TRBJ2-5, the full variable domain reads GAGVSQSPRYKVAKRGQDVALRCDPISGHVSLFWYQQALGQGPEFLTYFQNEAQLDKSGLPSDRFFAERPEGSVSTLKIQRTQQEDSAVYLCASSLVISSGLAFYKETQYFGPGTRLLVL.

This clonotype occurred a few times. The chain uses TRBV11-2 and TRBJ1-1; D gene ambiguous. Per germline, CDR1 SGHAT and CDR2 FQNNGV. The CDR3 totals 13 residues. Between the trimmed V and J ends, which lost 3 bases and 5 bases, there was a span of 10 bases. For the CDR3, the DNA is TGTGCCAGCAGCTTGAATAGGGTAACTGAAGCTTTCTTT. Translation: CASSLNRVTEAFF.

This clonotype was counted ten times or more. V gene TRBV7-2 combines with J gene TRBJ1-3; D is ambiguous. The germline CDR1 and CDR2 sequences are SGHTA and FQGNSA. CDR3 length: 17 residues. Trimming removed 4 bases at V and 2 bases at J, with 18 bases between. The CDR3 reads CASSSLLGISPGNTIYF. In DNA, the CDR3 is TGTGCCAGCAGCTCCCTACTGGGGATTTCCCCTGGAAACACCATATATTTT. The full variable domain, rest sourced from reference TRBV7-2 and TRBJ1-3, is GAGVSQSPSNKVTEKGKDVELRCDPISGHTALYWYRQSLGQGLEFLIYFQGNSAPDKSGLPSDRFSAERTGGSVSTLTIQRTQQEDSAVYLCASSSLLGISPGNTIYFGEGSWLTVV.

This clonotype has only one observation. This rearrangement joins TRBV18 to TRBJ2-1, with D possibly TRBD1 on 6 matching bases. The CDR3 extends over 15 amino acids. V dropped 3 bases and J dropped 1 base, with 10 bases sitting between them. CDR1 and CDR2 (germline): KGHSH, LQKENI. The CDR3 protein is CASSPLDRSYNEQFF. CDR3 coding DNA: TGTGCCAGCTCACCCTTGGACAGATCCTACAATGAGCAGTTCTTC.

This clonotype was found once. The chain carries TRBV14 and TRBJ2-3, with no clear D. The V gene's germline CDR1 is SGHDN and CDR2 FVKESK. V gave up 4 bases and J gave up 5 bases, with 10 bases separating them. The CDR3 covers 13 residues. The CDR3 DNA is TGTGCCAGCAGCCCCGGACGCTTAGATACGCAGTATTTT. Amino acid sequence: CASSPGRLDTQYF.

In this sample, this clonotype turned up a few times. The junction departs from the called germline gene at one end, perhaps through a read error. V is TRBV12-3 or TRBV12-4 and J is TRBJ1-4; 8 nucleotides match TRBD1. The length of the CDR3 is 17 residues. The CDR3 protein is CASSLGQGLLPNEKLFF. CDR3 bases: TGTGCCAGCAGCTTAGGACAGGGACTATTACCTAATGAAAAACTGTTTTTT.

This clonotype was found a few times. The chain combines TRBV14 with TRBJ2-7; possibly TRBD1 for D (5 bases). The V gene's germline CDR1 is SGHDN and CDR2 FVKESK. The CDR3 runs 14 residues. The germline V and J ends were trimmed by 2 bases and 7 bases, with 15 bases remaining between them. The DNA of the CDR3 is TGTGCCAGCAGCCAATGGCAATCCTCAGGGGAGCAGTACTTC. Translated: CASSQWQSSGEQYF.

V gene TRBV5-4 combines with J gene TRBJ2-5, with D maybe TRBD1 (6 bases). CDR1 is SGHNT and CDR2 is YYREEE in the germline V gene (reference sequence). This CDR3 is 15 amino acids long. V was clipped by 4 bases and J by 1 base, with 14 bases between them. CDR3 sequence (DNA): TGTGCCAGCAGCCGTGACAGGTCTCCCCAAGAGACCCAGTACTTC. It translates to CASSRDRSPQETQYF.

The genes are TRBV27 and TRBJ1-4; D possibly corresponds to TRBD1 (5 bases). The CDR3 totals 15 residues. V shed 8 bases and J shed 6 bases, with 19 bases lying between them. Germline loops: CDR1 MNHEY, CDR2 SMNVEV (reference sequence). CDR3 DNA sequence: TGTGCCAGCGCGACGTTGGGGACGCGGGATGAAAAACTGTTTTTT. The encoded protein is CASATLGTRDEKLFF.

This chain joins TRBV5-8 and TRBJ2-1; TRBD2 is a possible D gene (6 bases). The V end was cut by 1 base, the J end by 0 bases, with 20 bases between. The germline V gene encodes CDR1 SGHTS and CDR2 YDEGEE. This CDR3 comprises 19 residues. This CDR3 is CASSLTWVAAGSSYNEQFF. The CDR3 region has the DNA TGTGCCAGCAGCTTGACATGGGTGGCCGCGGGGAGCTCCTACAATGAGCAGTTCTTC.

This clonotype was found many times. The chain joins TRBV12-3 or TRBV12-4 to TRBJ1-2, with 9 positions matching TRBD1. The CDR3 extends over 18 amino acids. V dropped 7 bases and J dropped 2; count of bases not matched to a gene: 17. The DNA for the CDR3 is TGTGCCAGCACCCTACAGGGGGCGAGTCTTGGTGGGAACTATGGCTACACCTTC. Protein product: CASTLQGASLGGNYGYTF.

V and J are TRBV4-3 and TRBJ1-1, with a tentative D call TRBD1 (5 bases). CDR1 and CDR2 (germline): LGHNA, YSLEER. The V end lost 0 bases, the J end lost 0 bases, and 14 bases lay between the germline ends. The CDR3 covers 17 residues. CDR3 nucleotides: TGCGCCAGCAGCCAAGATAGGACATTAGACATGAACACTGAAGCTTTCTTT. Translation gives CASSQDRTLDMNTEAFF.

This clonotype was observed a few times. CDR3 region: CAIEGSGLYGYTF. The CDR3 DNA is TGTGCCATCGAAGGCTCAGGACTCTATGGCTACACCTTC. The J gene is TRBJ1-2, the V gene TRBV10-3; D is undetermined. Per the germline V gene, CDR1 is ENHRY and CDR2 is SYGVKD. The CDR3 covers 13 residues. The V gene lost 8 bases and the J gene lost 4 bases, with 14 bases spanning the gap.

J is TRBJ1-6 and V is TRBV6-8, with TRBD1 matching 8 bases. The J segment lost 9 bases and the V segment lost 2 bases, leaving 3 bases of the junction unmatched. Germline CDR1 and CDR2: MNHGY and SAAAGT. CDR3 size: 14 residues. The CDR3 region is CASSYRQGSSPLHF. CDR3 DNA: TGTGCCAGCAGTTACCGACAGGGGAGTTCACCCCTCCACTTT.

With respect to this clonotype: A single base separates this from a much larger clone, so it may be a read error. This chain joins TRBV7-2 and TRBJ2-1; the D gene is possibly TRBD1 (5 bases). Germline assignment: CDR1 SGHTA and CDR2 FQGNSA. Trimming removed 8 bases at V and 6 bases at J, with 11 bases between. The CDR3 extends over 12 amino acids. In nucleotides, the CDR3 is TGTGCCAGCGGTCGTGACAGCAATGAGCAGTTCTTC. Protein sequence: CASGRDSNEQFF.

V gene TRBV27 combines with J gene TRBJ1-2; D possibly corresponds to TRBD1 (6 bases). The ends were cut back, 8 bases at V and 8 bases at J, with 18 bases in the middle. This CDR3 comprises 13 residues. Germline values: CDR1 MNHEY, CDR2 SMNVEV (reference sequence). As DNA, the CDR3 is TGTGCCAGCCGCCTGGCGGGGGCGCGAGGCTACACCTTC. Amino acids: CASRLAGARGYTF.

This clonotype was seen more than once but under ten times. The chain is built from TRBV6-7 and TRBJ1-2; D is undetermined. TRBV6-7 belongs to the ORF category, with a function that is uncertain. This CDR3 is 13 amino acids long. The V end lost 0 bases, the J end lost 8 bases, and 10 bases lay between the germline ends. The CDR3 region is CASSYSIGEGYTF. The CDR3, as DNA: TGTGCCAGCAGTTACTCGATCGGGGAAGGCTACACCTTC.

This clonotype has at least ten counts. The V gene is TRBV7-2, the J gene TRBJ1-1; possible D gene TRBD1, 5 bases. Germline assignment: CDR1 SGHTA and CDR2 FQGNSA. V was clipped by 6 bases and J by 2 bases, with 13 bases between them. The CDR3 consists of 14 residues. CDR3 sequence: CASRNTGLNTEAFF. The CDR3 coding sequence is TGTGCCAGCAGGAATACAGGTTTAAACACTGAAGCTTTCTTT.

The chain links TRBV27 to TRBJ2-1; 12 bases are a match to TRBD1. CDR1 MNHEY and CDR2 SMNVEV come from the germline V gene (reference sequence). The CDR3 contains 15 residues. With V trimmed by 4 bases and J by 10 bases, 8 bases remained unmatched. The CDR3 coding sequence is TGTGCCAGCAGTTCTGGGGACAGGGGGCGGGGGGAGCAGTTCTTC. Translated: CASSSGDRGRGEQFF.

This chain joins TRBV28 and TRBJ2-1; 9 nucleotides match TRBD2. Germline CDR1 and CDR2: MDHEN and SYDVKM. The CDR3 totals 15 residues. V trimming: 6 bases; J trimming: 8 bases; junction bases outside the gene matches: 11. In nucleotides, the CDR3 is TGTGCCAGCAGCTTGAGGCGGGGGGGCTATGATGAGCAGTTCTTC. This gives the protein CASSLRRGGYDEQFF. The whole variable domain, filled in from reference TRBV28 and TRBJ2-1, reads DVKVTQSSRYLVKRTGEKVFLECVQDMDHENMFWYRQDPGLGLRLIYFSYDVKMKEKGDIPEGYSVSREKKERFSLILESASTNQTSMYLCASSLRRGGYDEQFFGPGTRLTVL.